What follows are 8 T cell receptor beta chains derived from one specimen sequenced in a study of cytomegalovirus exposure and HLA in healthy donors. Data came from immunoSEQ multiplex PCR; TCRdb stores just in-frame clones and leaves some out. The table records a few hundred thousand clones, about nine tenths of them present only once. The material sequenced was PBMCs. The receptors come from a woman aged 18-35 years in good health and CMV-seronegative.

CDR3 sequence reads: CASSFHGTGGAGSSGYTF. In DNA, the CDR3 is TGTGCCAGCAGTTTCCACGGGACAGGGGGCGCAGGTTCCAGTGGCTACACCTTC. The J gene is TRBJ1-2, the V gene TRBV25-1; 12 bases map to TRBD1. The CDR3 is 18 residues long. Germline V gene sequence: CDR1 MGHDK, CDR2 SYGVNS. V was clipped by 5 bases and J by 7 bases; unmatched bases: 17.

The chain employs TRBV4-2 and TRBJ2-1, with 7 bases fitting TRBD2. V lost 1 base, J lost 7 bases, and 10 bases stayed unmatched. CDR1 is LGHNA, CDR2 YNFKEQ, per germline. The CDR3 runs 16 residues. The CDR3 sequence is CASSQVGLAVVNEQFF. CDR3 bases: TGTGCCAGCAGCCAAGTGGGGCTAGCGGTGGTGAATGAGCAGTTCTTC.

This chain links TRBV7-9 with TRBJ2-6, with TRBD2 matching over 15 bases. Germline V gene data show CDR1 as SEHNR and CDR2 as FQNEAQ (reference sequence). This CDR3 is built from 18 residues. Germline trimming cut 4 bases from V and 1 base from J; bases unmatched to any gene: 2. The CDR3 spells CASSWGLAGGSGANVLTF. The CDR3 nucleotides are TGTGCCAGCAGCTGGGGACTAGCGGGAGGTTCTGGGGCCAACGTCCTGACTTTC. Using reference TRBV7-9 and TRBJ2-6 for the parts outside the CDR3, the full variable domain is DTGVSQNPRHKITKRGQNVTFRCDPISEHNRLYWYRQTLGQGPEFLTYFQNEAQLEKSRLLSDRFSAERPKGSFSTLEIQRTEQGDSAMYLCASSWGLAGGSGANVLTFGAGSRLTVL.

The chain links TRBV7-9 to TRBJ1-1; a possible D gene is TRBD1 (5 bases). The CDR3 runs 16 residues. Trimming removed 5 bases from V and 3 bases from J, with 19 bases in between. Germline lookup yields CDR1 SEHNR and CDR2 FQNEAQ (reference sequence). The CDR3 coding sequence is TGTGCCAGCAGCAAGCCGGAGGGGTACTGGGACACTGAAGCTTTCTTT. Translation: CASSKPEGYWDTEAFF.

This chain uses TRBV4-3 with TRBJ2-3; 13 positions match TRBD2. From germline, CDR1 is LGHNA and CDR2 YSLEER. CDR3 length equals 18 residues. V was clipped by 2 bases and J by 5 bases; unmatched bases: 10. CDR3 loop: CASSQSRGLAGVGDTQYF. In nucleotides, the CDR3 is TGCGCCAGCAGCCAATCCCGCGGACTAGCGGGAGTTGGAGATACGCAGTATTTT.

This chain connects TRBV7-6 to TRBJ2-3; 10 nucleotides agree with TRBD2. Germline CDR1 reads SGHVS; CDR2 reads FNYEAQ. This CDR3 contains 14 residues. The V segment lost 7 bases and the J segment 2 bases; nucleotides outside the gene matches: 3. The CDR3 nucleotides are TGTGCCAGCATGAGCGGGAGGGTCACAGATACGCAGTATTTT. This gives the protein CASMSGRVTDTQYF.

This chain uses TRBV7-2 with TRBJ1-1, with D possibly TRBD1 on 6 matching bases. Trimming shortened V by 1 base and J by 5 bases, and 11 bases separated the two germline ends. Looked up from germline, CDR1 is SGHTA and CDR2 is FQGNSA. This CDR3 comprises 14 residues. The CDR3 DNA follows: TGTGCCAGCAGCTTAGTTATGGGGGCTACTGAAGCTTTCTTT. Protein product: CASSLVMGATEAFF.

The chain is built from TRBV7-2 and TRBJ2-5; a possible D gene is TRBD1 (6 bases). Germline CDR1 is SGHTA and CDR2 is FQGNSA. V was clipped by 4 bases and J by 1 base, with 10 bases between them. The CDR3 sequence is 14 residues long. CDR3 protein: CASSSTGIQETQYF. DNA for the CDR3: TGTGCCAGCAGCTCCACAGGGATCCAAGAGACCCAGTACTTC.